This entry lists 21 T cell receptor beta chains sequenced from one sample in a study of Graves' ophthalmopathy and Graves' hyperthyroidism. TCR beta CDR3 amplification used RNA transcripts. Second-round multiplex PCR came after first-round RT-PCR with HTBI primers. A single record per CDR3 protein comes from TCRdb applying MiXCR to the multiplex PCR reads. The data contain around 520,000 distinct CDR3 sequences, approximately 37% of them singletons. The sample taken for sequencing was peripheral blood or thyroid tissue (not recorded which). The receptors were gathered from an adult man with Graves' hyperthyroidism.

The J gene is TRBJ2-5, the V gene TRBV29-1; D is uncertain. Trimming removed 7 bases at V and 7 bases at J, with 31 bases between. The V gene's germline CDR1 is SQVTM and CDR2 ANQGSEA. This CDR3 has 17 amino acids. CDR3 sequence reads: CSATTYRHNGHKGTQYF. The CDR3 nucleotides read TGCAGCGCCACTACCTACCGACACAACGGGCACAAGGGGACCCAGTACTTC.

There are a few counts of this clonotype. The rearrangement uses TRBV12-3 or TRBV12-4 and TRBJ1-2, with D perhaps matching TRBD1 (6 bases). V was clipped by 5 bases and J by 6 bases, with 10 bases between them. The CDR3 sequence is 12 residues long. CDR3 amino acids: CASSATGNGYTF. For the CDR3, the DNA is TGTGCCAGCAGTGCAACAGGGAATGGCTACACCTTC.

In its sample, this clonotype was seen many times. V and J are TRBV2 and TRBJ2-3, with a tentative D call TRBD1 (5 bases). The length of the CDR3 is 16 residues. The V and J ends lost 3 bases and 2 bases respectively, with 15 bases between them. Germline CDR1 SNHLY, CDR2 FYNNEI. The DNA for the CDR3 is TGTGCCAGCAGTGATGACGCCAGGGCCGACACAGATACGCAGTATTTT. This translates into CASSDDARADTDTQYF.

As concerns this clonotype: A much larger clone lies a single base off, so this may be a read error. The V call is TRBV11-3, the J call TRBJ2-7; D is unclear. The germline V and J ends were trimmed by 8 bases and 4 bases, with 15 bases remaining between them. CDR1 is SGHNT and CDR2 is YENEEA in the germline V gene. This CDR3 has 13 amino acids. The chain's CDR3 is CASGSLPGYEQYF. The CDR3 DNA reads TGTGCCAGCGGCTCCCTCCCGGGTTACGAGCAGTACTTC.

Ten or more counts support this clonotype. This chain links TRBV5-8 with TRBJ2-5; weak D call: TRBD2 (5 bases). V was shortened by 0 bases and J by 1 base, with 16 bases between the two germline ends. The CDR3 spans 17 residues. CDR1 SGHTS and CDR2 YDEGEE come from the germline V gene. The CDR3, as DNA: TGTGCCAGCAGCTTGGCCCCGGGATCGTCCATCCAAGAGACCCAGTACTTC. Encoded protein: CASSLAPGSSIQETQYF.

The rearrangement links TRBV15 to TRBJ1-2, with D tentatively TRBD1 (5 bases). Germline V gene sequence: CDR1 LNHNV, CDR2 YYDKDF (reference sequence). With 3 bases removed from V and 3 bases from J, the gap between germline ends came to 17 bases. This CDR3 spans 16 amino acids. The CDR3 reads CATSSSRDPEYYGYTF. Written as DNA, the CDR3 is TGTGCCACCAGCAGCTCCCGGGACCCGGAATACTATGGCTACACCTTC.

V is TRBV7-2 and J is TRBJ2-3; D is perhaps TRBD2 (6 bases). Germline V gives CDR1 SGHTA, CDR2 FQGNSA. V lost 3 bases and J 0 bases, leaving 13 bases between the germline ends. The CDR3 extends over 16 amino acids. The CDR3 spells CASSLTAGTSTDTQYF. The CDR3 DNA reads TGTGCCAGCAGCTTGACAGCCGGGACTAGCACAGATACGCAGTATTTT.

Only a few counts were recorded for this clonotype. The V gene is TRBV19, the J gene TRBJ2-2; the match to TRBD2 covers 9 bases. J was trimmed by 1 base and V by 7 bases; bases with no gene match: 10. The CDR3 length is 17 residues. Germline CDR1 is LNHDA and CDR2 is SQIVND (reference sequence). The CDR3 is CASTRVSSGVNTGELFF. The CDR3 coding sequence is TGTGCCAGTACCCGAGTCTCTAGCGGGGTGAACACCGGGGAGCTGTTTTTT.

This clonotype came up many times. The chain employs TRBV3-1 and TRBJ2-7; D might be TRBD1 (6 bases). With 5 bases removed from V and 2 bases from J, the gap between germline ends came to 10 bases. This CDR3 has 13 residues. CDR1 is LGHDT, CDR2 YNNKEL, per germline (reference sequence). The CDR3 sequence: CASSKQGPYEQYF. CDR3 DNA sequence: TGTGCCAGCAGCAAACAGGGACCCTACGAGCAGTACTTC.

V gene TRBV5-1 combines with J gene TRBJ2-3; D may correspond to TRBD1 or TRBD2 (5 bases each). Germline CDR1 reads SGHRS; CDR2 reads YFSETQ. CDR3 length equals 15 residues. V dropped 7 bases and J dropped 2 bases, with 17 bases sitting between them. This CDR3 is CASGPGRDLTDTQYF. The CDR3 DNA follows: TGCGCCAGCGGCCCCGGCCGGGACCTCACAGATACGCAGTATTTT.

The genes are TRBV5-4 and TRBJ2-7; 7 nucleotides line up with TRBD1. J was trimmed by 2 bases and V by 4 bases; bases with no gene match: 9. CDR1 SGHNT and CDR2 YYREEE come from the germline V gene (reference sequence). This CDR3 contains 15 residues. The CDR3: CASSPNRQGAYEQYF. DNA for the CDR3: TGTGCCAGCAGCCCAAACAGGCAGGGGGCCTACGAGCAGTACTTC.

This sequence joins TRBV20-1 and TRBJ2-5; 11 bases match TRBD2. V lost 3 bases to trimming and J lost 3 bases; unmatched junction nucleotides: 3. This CDR3 is built from 14 residues. CDR1 is DFQATT and CDR2 is SNEGSKA in the germline V gene (reference sequence). In DNA form, the CDR3 reads TGCAGTGCTAGGTCTAGCGGGGGGAAAGAGACCCAGTACTTC. Its protein is CSARSSGGKETQYF.

This chain connects TRBV7-2 to TRBJ1-2, with TRBD1 identical over 8 bases. The CDR3 is 15 amino acids. J gave up 3 bases and V 5 bases, and 8 bases lay outside the gene matches. Germline-derived CDR1 and CDR2 are SGHTA and FQGNSA. Here the CDR3 reads CASSPTGTGDYGYTF. Here the CDR3 DNA reads TGTGCCAGCAGCCCAACCGGGACAGGAGACTATGGCTACACCTTC.

This sequence joins TRBV7-9 and TRBJ2-1; TRBD1 might be the D (5 bases). Germline V gene lookup returns CDR1 SEHNR and CDR2 FQNEAQ (reference sequence). V was cut by 6 bases and J by 6 bases, with 9 bases left in between. The CDR3 runs 12 residues. The CDR3 region has the DNA TGTGCCAGCAGTGACAGAGTCAATGAGCAGTTCTTC. Protein sequence: CASSDRVNEQFF.

The chain uses TRBV20-1 and TRBJ2-3, with D perhaps matching TRBD2 (6 bases). Trimming removed 0 bases from V and 5 bases from J, with 18 bases in between. The CDR3 extends over 16 amino acids. Germline V lookup: CDR1 DFQATT, CDR2 SNEGSKA (reference sequence). DNA of the CDR3: TGCAGTGCTAGAGATAGGAGGGAACGGGGGAAAGATACGCAGTATTTT. Translation gives CSARDRRERGKDTQYF.

V and J are TRBV19 and TRBJ2-7; a weak D match, TRBD1 (5 bases). Germline assignment: CDR1 LNHDA and CDR2 SQIVND (reference sequence). This CDR3 region has 14 residues. V dropped 9 bases and J dropped 0 bases, with 15 bases sitting between them. The CDR3 spells CASSPLGDSYEQYF. The CDR3 nucleotides read TGTGCCAGCAGTCCCCTAGGGGACTCCTACGAGCAGTACTTC.

This clonotype showed up many times. This chain joins TRBV7-8 and TRBJ1-2, with D possibly being TRBD1 (5 bases). V was cut by 1 base and J by 4 bases, with 10 bases left in between. CDR3 length: 14 amino acids. Germline CDR1 reads SGHVS; CDR2 reads FQNEAQ. In DNA, the CDR3 is TGTGCCAGCAGCTTAGAAGGGGTTGGCTATGGCTACACCTTC. It yields the protein CASSLEGVGYGYTF.

This clonotype was counted at least ten times. The chain employs TRBV29-1 and TRBJ1-1; D gene ambiguous. The CDR3 length is 12 residues. Germline CDR1 SQVTM, CDR2 ANQGSEA. The V and J ends lost 4 bases and 10 bases respectively, with 16 bases between them. CDR3 DNA sequence: TGCAGCGTTGGAGGGCTTCTAGAATCAGCTTTCTTT. Protein product: CSVGGLLESAFF.

V is TRBV5-4 and J is TRBJ1-5; 10 bases are shared with TRBD1. Looked up from germline, CDR1 is SGHNT and CDR2 is YYREEE (reference sequence). V gave up 6 bases and J gave up 5 bases; unmatched junction bases: 5. This CDR3 has 14 amino acids. The CDR3 DNA follows: TGTGCCAGCACCGGGACAGGGGTCGATCAGCCCCAGCATTTT. Protein sequence: CASTGTGVDQPQHF.

This rearrangement joins TRBV29-1 to TRBJ1-1; TRBD1 aligns across 7 bases. Germline CDR1 SQVTM, CDR2 ANQGSEA. V was pared by 3 bases and J by 4 bases, with 5 bases of the junction left unmatched. CDR3 size: 13 residues. For the CDR3, the DNA is TGCAGCGTTGACAGGGGGGTCGGCACTGAAGCTTTCTTT. Amino acid sequence: CSVDRGVGTEAFF.

This clonotype was observed at least ten times. The chain recombines TRBV5-8 with TRBJ2-5; D not resolved. Trimming took 0 bases from V and 7 from J, leaving 16 bases between them. Germline-derived CDR1 and CDR2 are SGHTS and YDEGEE. The CDR3 runs 15 residues. CDR3 sequence (DNA): TGTGCCAGCAGCTTGGCGGTTAATGCCGATGGGACCCAGTACTTC. Protein sequence: CASSLAVNADGTQYF.